Below, 14 T cell receptor beta chains from the same sample are listed, as sequenced in a study of blood T cell repertoires in COVID-19 (dated by TCRdb to about 2020). Libraries were constructed by the immunoSEQ multiplex PCR assay. As stored in TCRdb, this immuneACCESS dataset retains in-frame rearrangements with V and J assigned. A fraction of the clones does not appear; measured against another copy, unresolved V genes explain less than half of the discrepancy, and the remainder lacks a known reason. The sample table lists about 180,000 clones, about 80% of them with a count of one. The ten largest clonotypes hold roughly 25% of the sample. Sequenced sample: peripheral blood. The source is a woman in her 70s with acute or convalescent COVID-19.

The V call is TRBV18, the J call TRBJ1-6; 7 bases match TRBD1. Germline V lookup: CDR1 KGHSH, CDR2 LQKENI. The CDR3 is 15 residues long. Trimming took 3 bases from V and 9 from J; bases not matched to a gene: 8. CDR3 loop: CASSPRGRGSSPLHF. For the CDR3, the DNA is TGTGCCAGCTCACCTAGGGGGCGGGGAAGTTCACCCCTCCACTTT.

V is TRBV12-3 or TRBV12-4 and J is TRBJ1-2, with 8 positions matching TRBD1. V lost 6 bases, J lost 5 bases, and 5 bases stayed unmatched. This CDR3 contains 13 residues. For the CDR3, the DNA is TGTGCCAGCAGCCACGACAGGGGTTATGGCTACACCTTC. As protein: CASSHDRGYGYTF.

The chain joins TRBV7-2 to TRBJ2-2, with a tentative D call TRBD2 (6 bases). Per the germline V gene, CDR1 is SGHTA and CDR2 is FQGNSA. Deletions cut 1 base from V and 4 bases from J, with 16 bases between. The length of the CDR3 is 17 residues. CDR3 loop: CASSLVLGLPTTGELFF. The CDR3 coding sequence is TGTGCCAGCAGCTTAGTCCTGGGACTCCCGACCACCGGGGAGCTGTTTTTT.

This CDR3 reads CASSFLASSYEQYF. DNA of the CDR3: TGTGCCAGCAGTTTCCTAGCTAGTTCCTACGAGCAGTACTTC. This chain connects TRBV6-6 to TRBJ2-7; tentative D call: TRBD2 (5 bases). Trimming took off 4 bases at V and 1 base at J, with 11 bases between the two ends. There are 14 residues in the CDR3. Looked up from germline, CDR1 is MNHNY and CDR2 is SVGAGI (reference sequence).

The table lists this clone with a count of one. The V and J genes are TRBV29-1 and TRBJ2-7, with D possibly TRBD2 on 6 matching bases. Germline V gene sequence: CDR1 SQVTM, CDR2 ANQGSEA. V lost 4 bases and J 0 bases, leaving 16 bases between the germline ends. There are 15 residues in the CDR3. The CDR3 DNA follows: TGCAGCGTTGTCACGGGGGACTTTCTCTCCTACGAGCAGTACTTC. It is translated as CSVVTGDFLSYEQYF.

The gene calls are TRBV2 and TRBJ2-2; unclear D gene. This CDR3 spans 14 amino acids. V lost 7 bases, J lost 0 bases, and 9 bases lay in between. CDR1 and CDR2 from the germline V gene are SNHLY and FYNNEI. CDR3 loop: CASTGNPNTGELFF. In nucleotides, the CDR3 is TGTGCCAGCACTGGCAATCCGAACACCGGGGAGCTGTTTTTT. Drawing the rest from reference TRBV2 and TRBJ2-2, the complete variable domain is EPEVTQTPSHQVTQMGQEVILRCVPISNHLYFYWYRQILGQKVEFLVSFYNNEISEKSEIFDDQFSVERPDGSNFTLKIRSTKLEDSAMYFCASTGNPNTGELFFGEGSRLTVL.

The chain joins TRBV5-1 to TRBJ2-3; no clear D gene. Trimming pared 4 bases from V and 6 bases from J, leaving 12 bases between. This CDR3 has 13 amino acids. Germline V gene lookup returns CDR1 SGHRS and CDR2 YFSETQ. CDR3 coding DNA: TGCGCCAGCAGCCCACTCCCTGCGGATACGCAGTATTTT. As protein: CASSPLPADTQYF.

The rearrangement links TRBV9 to TRBJ1-6; 11 nucleotides line up with TRBD1. The CDR3 is 19 amino acids. V lost 0 bases to trimming and J lost 5 bases; unmatched junction nucleotides: 10. Germline V CDR1 and CDR2: SGDLS, YYNGEE. CDR3 amino acids: CASSVVDRGPGPDNSPLHF. The CDR3, as DNA: TGTGCCAGCAGCGTAGTGGACAGGGGGCCCGGACCAGATAATTCACCCCTCCACTTT.

This rearrangement joins TRBV10-3 to TRBJ1-1, with D possibly being TRBD1 (6 bases). Looked up from germline, CDR1 is ENHRY and CDR2 is SYGVKD. The CDR3 length is 14 residues. Trimming shortened V by 3 bases and J by 8 bases, and 16 bases separated the two germline ends. The CDR3 protein is CAISDSTRTAEAFF. CDR3 nucleotide sequence: TGTGCCATCAGTGATTCAACAAGGACAGCCGAAGCTTTCTTT.

This chain joins TRBV2 and TRBJ1-1; the D gene is possibly TRBD1 (6 bases). The CDR3 contains 15 residues. Germline V CDR1 and CDR2: SNHLY, FYNNEI. The germline V and J ends were trimmed by 7 bases and 0 bases, with 15 bases remaining between them. The CDR3 DNA reads as TGTGCCAGCACTGTAGAGGGGGTAATGAACACTGAAGCTTTCTTT. This codes for CASTVEGVMNTEAFF.

A few counts support this clone. J is TRBJ2-6 and V is TRBV3-1 (or the pseudogene TRBV3-2); 9 bases are shared with TRBD2. The CDR3 is made up of 18 amino acids. Germline CDR1 LGHDT, CDR2 YNNKEL (reference sequence). V lost 4 bases, J lost 1 base, and 8 bases stayed unmatched. The CDR3 is CASSPWGGRVSGANVLTF. DNA of the CDR3: TGTGCCAGCAGCCCGTGGGGCGGGAGGGTGTCTGGGGCCAACGTCCTGACTTTC.

The chain joins TRBV23-1 to TRBJ1-1, with 7 nucleotides matching TRBD1. TRBV23-1 is known as an ORF, though its function is uncertain. This CDR3 contains 16 residues. J gave up 1 base and V 0 bases, and 5 bases lay outside the gene matches. This CDR3 is CASSQSQGWTNTEAFF. The CDR3 nucleotides read TGCGCCAGCAGTCAATCACAGGGGTGGACGAACACTGAAGCTTTCTTT.

The V call is TRBV7-8, the J call TRBJ2-7; the match to TRBD1 covers 9 bases. Germline V gives CDR1 SGHVS, CDR2 FQNEAQ. The length of the CDR3 is 18 residues. J gave up 1 base and V 5 bases, and 15 bases lay outside the gene matches. CDR3 in amino acids: CASSARESGQGISYEQYF. CDR3 DNA: TGTGCCAGCAGCGCCCGTGAGTCGGGACAGGGTATTTCCTACGAGCAGTACTTC.

About this clone itself: This CDR3 is also generated by other DNA sequences in the sample. This chain links TRBV7-3 with TRBJ2-1; 7 bases align to TRBD2. The CDR3 runs 16 residues. Trimming cost V 1 base and J 4 bases; bases outside gene matches: 7. The V gene's germline CDR1 is SGHTA and CDR2 FQGTGA. The CDR3: CASSLSLLASYNEQFF. The DNA of the CDR3 is TGTGCCAGCAGCTTAAGTTTACTAGCGAGTTACAATGAGCAGTTCTTC.